This paragraph covers one T cell receptor (beta chain) sequence. Clinical history as reported by participants underpinned cohort assignment. This entry is derived from a study of blood T cell repertoires in COVID-19. On the study more broadly: Sites in the United States, Italy and Spain provided acute and convalescent COVID-19 samples. Sample material is recorded as cDNA or gDNA derived from T cells, B-cell-depleted T cells, or PBMCs.

Clones were read by immunoSEQ multiplex PCR, and TCRdb kept only the in-frame ones, dropping some. The sample shows about 320,000 clones, about nine tenths of them seen only once. Germline assignment: CDR1 SGHKS and CDR2 YYEKEE (reference sequence). V lost 2 bases and J lost 6; bases outside the gene matches: 3. The CDR3 is made up of 13 amino acids. The rearrangement links TRBV5-5 to TRBJ2-7; TRBD2 agrees at 9 bases. The sample was PBMCs or T cells enriched from blood (not recorded which). The sequence derives from a man aged 60-69 years who had recovered from COVID-19. CDR3: CASSFSGSGEQYF. CDR3 in DNA: TGTGCCAGCAGCTTTAGCGGGAGCGGCGAGCAGTACTTC.